The 4 T cell receptor beta chains below were found in one sample sequenced in a study of blood T cell repertoires in COVID-19. Here immunoSEQ multiplex PCR was the method, and the copy in TCRdb shows in-frame clones only, minus some. Of fewer than 200,000 clones detected, around 72% appear once; the ten largest clones hold 3%. The sample comprised peripheral blood. The receptor set was obtained from an elderly woman with acute or convalescent COVID-19.

V gene TRBV13 combines with J gene TRBJ1-2, with a possible D match to TRBD1 (6 bases). The CDR3 runs to 17 residues. The V gene's germline CDR1 is PRHDT and CDR2 FYEKMQ (reference sequence). Trimming cost V 3 bases and J 3 bases, with 20 bases left between them. Here the CDR3 DNA reads TGTGCCAGCAGCTTCATAGGGGGGGACCTCTCGTACTATGGCTACACCTTC. Translating gives CASSFIGGDLSYYGYTF.

The chain is built from TRBV5-4 and TRBJ1-2; 8 bases are a match to TRBD1. V gave up 3 bases and J gave up 4 bases; unmatched junction bases: 11. The CDR3 runs 16 residues. Looked up from germline, CDR1 is SGHNT and CDR2 is YYREEE (reference sequence). Here the CDR3 reads CASSSPPSGQVYGYTF. The CDR3 DNA reads TGTGCCAGCAGCTCGCCCCCCTCGGGACAGGTCTATGGCTACACCTTC.

This sequence joins TRBV5-6 and TRBJ1-2; tentative D call: TRBD1 (6 bases). V was pared by 4 bases and J by 6 bases, with 16 bases between. The germline V gene has CDR1 SGHDT and CDR2 YYEEEE. The CDR3 has 14 residues. CDR3 residues: CASSPGHQKNGYTF. Written as DNA, the CDR3 is TGTGCCAGCAGCCCGGGACACCAAAAGAATGGCTACACCTTC. Using reference TRBV5-6 and TRBJ1-2 for the parts outside the CDR3, the full variable domain is DAGVTQSPTHLIKTRGQQVTLRCSPKSGHDTVSWYQQALGQGPQFIFQYYEEEERQRGNFPDRFSGHQFPNYSSELNVNALLLGDSALYLCASSPGHQKNGYTFGSGTRLTVV.

V is TRBV3-1 (or the pseudogene TRBV3-2) and J is TRBJ1-4; a weak D match, TRBD1 (5 bases). CDR3 size: 14 residues. Germline V gene lookup returns CDR1 LGHDT and CDR2 YNNKEL (reference sequence). The V gene lost 0 bases and the J gene lost 8 bases, with 10 bases spanning the gap. CDR3 sequence: CASSQEGEGEKLFF. As DNA, the CDR3 is TGTGCCAGCAGCCAAGAAGGGGAGGGAGAAAAACTGTTTTTT.